Each of the 27 T cell receptor beta chains below was sequenced from the same sample in a study of cytomegalovirus exposure and HLA in healthy donors. The primer mix had 60 Vbeta and 13 Jbeta primers. The assay was immunoSEQ multiplex PCR, and TCRdb's table has in-frame clones only and misses some. The sample carries 130,000 to 150,000 clones, roughly 70% recorded once. Specimen: PBMCs. The origin of the receptors is a man aged 18 to 29 in good health and CMV-seropositive.

In its sample, this clone was seen once. J is TRBJ1-2 and V is TRBV29-1; the D is unclear. The germline V gene encodes CDR1 SQVTM and CDR2 ANQGSEA. The CDR3 loop spans 13 amino acids. Between the trimmed V and J ends, which lost 4 bases and 8 bases, there was a span of 17 bases. CDR3 region: CSVGHLRAGGYTF. The CDR3 DNA sequence: TGCAGCGTTGGGCATCTCCGGGCGGGCGGCTACACCTTC.

The rearrangement links TRBV7-6 to TRBJ1-5; TRBD1 is a possible D gene (6 bases). The CDR3 runs to 16 residues. Trimming stripped 2 bases from V and 3 bases from J, with 14 bases between. CDR1 is SGHVS, CDR2 FNYEAQ, per germline. The CDR3 here is CASSLLAGGNNQPQHF. The CDR3 nucleotides read TGTGCCAGCAGCTTACTTGCGGGGGGCAACAATCAGCCCCAGCATTTT.

The CDR3 DNA is TGCGCCAGCAGCCCAAAATTCGACAGTTACAATGAGCAGTTCTTC. Translating gives CASSPKFDSYNEQFF. The chain joins TRBV5-1 to TRBJ2-1, with a possible D match to TRBD1 (5 bases). Per germline, CDR1 SGHRS and CDR2 YFSETQ. The V end was cut by 4 bases, the J end by 4 bases, with 15 bases between. The CDR3 is 15 amino acids.

The V call is TRBV4-3, the J call TRBJ2-2; 10 bases agree with TRBD2. The length of the CDR3 is 19 residues. The germline V gene has CDR1 LGHNA and CDR2 YSLEER. Trimming at V came to 1 base and at J to 6 bases, leaving 14 bases not matched to a gene. CDR3 in amino acids: CASSQGPVWSGRASGELFF. CDR3 nucleotides: TGCGCCAGCAGCCAAGGCCCGGTCTGGAGCGGGAGGGCCTCCGGGGAGCTGTTTTTT.

The V call is TRBV28, the J call TRBJ1-5; 7 bases are a match to TRBD1. This CDR3 has 13 amino acids. V dropped 3 bases and J dropped 7; count of bases not matched to a gene: 3. The germline V gene has CDR1 MDHEN and CDR2 SYDVKM. DNA of the CDR3: TGTGCCAGCAGTTTCGACAGGGACCAGCCCCAGCATTTT. This sequence encodes CASSFDRDQPQHF.

The chain combines TRBV2 with TRBJ2-1; D is possibly TRBD1 (6 bases). The CDR3 contains 15 residues. V was cut by 8 bases and J by 2 bases, with 16 bases left in between. Per germline, CDR1 SNHLY and CDR2 FYNNEI. CDR3 amino acids: CASYDGGLAYNEQFF. In DNA form, the CDR3 reads TGTGCCAGCTATGATGGGGGCCTGGCCTACAATGAGCAGTTCTTC.

This clone was found a few times. J is TRBJ2-7 and V is TRBV27; D uncertain. The length of the CDR3 is 13 residues. Per the germline V gene, CDR1 is MNHEY and CDR2 is SMNVEV (reference sequence). V was cut by 2 bases and J by 3 bases, with 8 bases left in between. The CDR3 DNA is TGTGCCAGCAGTTTAAGACATTACTACGAGCAGTACTTC. Translation gives CASSLRHYYEQYF.

The chain is built from TRBV6-6 and TRBJ1-1; D unclear. The germline V gene has CDR1 MNHNY and CDR2 SVGAGI (reference sequence). V shed 7 bases and J shed 7 bases, with 13 bases lying between them. The CDR3 runs to 12 residues. CDR3 amino acids: CASTHKSDEAFF. CDR3 nucleotide sequence: TGTGCCAGCACCCATAAGTCAGATGAAGCTTTCTTT.

This chain joins TRBV5-1 and TRBJ2-2; TRBD2 is a possible D gene (6 bases). The CDR3 totals 15 residues. The ends were cut back, 3 bases at V and 4 bases at J, with 13 bases in the middle. Germline values: CDR1 SGHRS, CDR2 YFSETQ. CDR3 in amino acids: CASSWTGGFTGELFF. The CDR3, as DNA: TGCGCCAGCAGCTGGACTGGGGGGTTCACCGGGGAGCTGTTTTTT. The full variable domain, completed using reference TRBV5-1 and TRBJ2-2, is KAGVTQTPRYLIKTRGQQVTLSCSPISGHRSVSWYQQTPGQGLQFLFEYFSETQRNKGNFPGRFSGRQFSNSRSEMNVSTLELGDSALYLCASSWTGGFTGELFFGEGSRLTVL.

This chain links TRBV10-3 with TRBJ2-2; D may be TRBD2 (6 bases). The ends were cut back, 1 base at V and 3 bases at J, with 9 bases in the middle. There are 15 residues in the CDR3. The germline CDR1 and CDR2 sequences are ENHRY and SYGVKD. The CDR3 loop is CAISEWGVDTGELFF. For the CDR3, the DNA is TGTGCCATCAGTGAGTGGGGGGTCGACACCGGGGAGCTGTTTTTT.

This chain joins TRBV7-8 and TRBJ2-7; no firm D call. The CDR3 has 12 residues. The V gene's germline CDR1 is SGHVS and CDR2 FQNEAQ. V lost 5 bases and J lost 6, with 11 bases in between. The CDR3 region is CASSPQVGEQYF. The CDR3 nucleotides read TGTGCCAGCAGCCCCCAGGTCGGCGAGCAGTACTTC. The complete variable domain, with remaining parts taken from reference TRBV7-8 and TRBJ2-7, reads GAGVSQSPRYKVAKRGQDVALRCDPISGHVSLFWYQQALGQGPEFLTYFQNEAQLDKSGLPSDRFFAERPEGSVSTLKIQRTQQEDSAVYLCASSPQVGEQYFGPGTRLTVT.

This CDR3 reads CASRSAGRTDTQYF. The CDR3 region has the DNA TGTGCCAGCAGGTCGGCGGGTCGGACAGATACGCAGTATTTT. The chain carries TRBV5-5 and TRBJ2-3; maybe TRBD2 (5 bases). The length of the CDR3 is 14 residues. The V end lost 5 bases, the J end lost 3 bases, and 13 bases lay between the germline ends. CDR1 is SGHKS and CDR2 is YYEKEE in the germline V gene (reference sequence).

This chain uses TRBV7-8 with TRBJ1-4; 11 nucleotides line up with TRBD1. V shed 2 bases and J 11 bases; nucleotides not matched to a gene: 7. CDR3 length equals 15 residues. CDR1 and CDR2 (germline): SGHVS, FQNEAQ. The CDR3 region has the DNA TGTGCCAGCAGCTTACTCCGGACAGGGGGCGGGAAACTGTTTTTT. It encodes CASSLLRTGGGKLFF. The variable domain in full, completed from reference TRBV7-8 and TRBJ1-4, reads GAGVSQSPRYKVAKRGQDVALRCDPISGHVSLFWYQQALGQGPEFLTYFQNEAQLDKSGLPSDRFFAERPEGSVSTLKIQRTQQEDSAVYLCASSLLRTGGGKLFFGSGTQLSVL.

CDR3 residues: CATSRDRWTPNEKLFF. CDR3 bases: TGTGCCACCAGCAGAGATCGGTGGACACCTAATGAAAAACTGTTTTTT. The chain uses TRBV15 and TRBJ1-4; tentative D call: TRBD1 (5 bases). This CDR3 spans 16 amino acids. The V gene lost 0 bases and the J gene lost 3 bases, with 11 bases spanning the gap. CDR1 and CDR2 from the germline V gene are LNHNV and YYDKDF (reference sequence).

This clone was seen only a few times. This chain links TRBV10-3 with TRBJ2-1; 11 bases line up with TRBD2. J lost 8 bases, V lost 4 bases, and 7 bases had no gene match. The CDR3 sequence is 15 residues long. The germline V gene encodes CDR1 ENHRY and CDR2 SYGVKD. CDR3 DNA: TGTGCCATCAGTGGGGCTAGCGGGGGGATATATGAGCAGTTCTTC. It is translated as CAISGASGGIYEQFF.

The chain carries TRBV7-8 and TRBJ2-1; possibly TRBD2 for D (5 bases). CDR1 and CDR2 from the germline V gene are SGHVS and FQNEAQ. The CDR3 spans 17 residues. The germline V and J ends were trimmed by 1 base and 0 bases, with 13 bases remaining between them. CDR3 protein: CASSLVTPSLSYNEQFF. CDR3 coding DNA: TGTGCCAGCAGCTTAGTAACACCTAGCCTCTCCTACAATGAGCAGTTCTTC.

This chain uses TRBV27 with TRBJ2-7, with 10 bases that match TRBD1. V dropped 5 bases and J dropped 3; count of bases not matched to a gene: 7. There are 15 residues in the CDR3. Germline V gene data show CDR1 as MNHEY and CDR2 as SMNVEV (reference sequence). This CDR3 reads CASSPPDRGVYEQYF. CDR3 DNA sequence: TGTGCCAGCAGTCCCCCGGACAGGGGGGTCTACGAGCAGTACTTC.

The V gene is TRBV7-9, the J gene TRBJ1-1, with D uncertain. The CDR3 is made up of 13 amino acids. Germline V lookup: CDR1 SEHNR, CDR2 FQNEAQ (reference sequence). The V end lost 4 bases, the J end lost 4 bases, and 10 bases lay between the germline ends. CDR3 protein: CASSSLRGTEAFF. CDR3 DNA sequence: TGTGCCAGCAGCTCACTTCGGGGCACTGAAGCTTTCTTT.

CDR3 nucleotide sequence: TGCGCCAGCAGCTTTATGTGGATTGGGCCAGATACGCAGTATTTT. This gives the protein CASSFMWIGPDTQYF. The genes are TRBV5-1 and TRBJ2-3; D gene unclear. The CDR3 totals 15 residues. Germline CDR1 is SGHRS and CDR2 is YFSETQ. Trimming cost V 2 bases and J 4 bases, with 14 bases left between them. Variable domain in full (rest from reference TRBV5-1 and TRBJ2-3): KAGVTQTPRYLIKTRGQQVTLSCSPISGHRSVSWYQQTPGQGLQFLFEYFSETQRNKGNFPGRFSGRQFSNSRSEMNVSTLELGDSALYLCASSFMWIGPDTQYFGPGTRLTVL.

V gene TRBV27 combines with J gene TRBJ2-1; 8 nucleotides agree with TRBD2. Germline assignment: CDR1 MNHEY and CDR2 SMNVEV (reference sequence). The CDR3 spans 14 residues. Losses at the gene ends were 5 bases for V and 7 bases for J; bases not matched to a gene: 7. CDR3 region: CASSHRLARNEQFF. The CDR3 bases are TGTGCCAGCAGTCACCGACTAGCGAGGAATGAGCAGTTCTTC.

The V call is TRBV6-5, the J call TRBJ2-1; 7 nucleotides match TRBD1. This CDR3 is 16 amino acids long. Trimming removed 0 bases from V and 7 bases from J; junction bases left unmatched: 9. Germline CDR1 and CDR2: MNHEY and SVGAGI. CDR3 DNA sequence: TGTGCCAGCAGTTACTCTCTCTTTGGGACAGAGAATGAGCAGTTCTTC. This codes for CASSYSLFGTENEQFF.

The chain has TRBV10-3 and TRBJ2-7; 8 bases map to TRBD2. The CDR3 covers 13 residues. V shed 2 bases, J shed 6 bases, and the junction held 3 bases outside the gene matches. CDR1 is ENHRY, CDR2 SYGVKD, per germline. CDR3 bases: TGTGCCATCAGTGAGGCGGGGGGCGGCGAGCAGTACTTC. Amino acids: CAISEAGGGEQYF.

The gene calls are TRBV28 and TRBJ1-5, with TRBD1 as a possible D gene (5 bases). The CDR3 contains 17 residues. The germline V gene encodes CDR1 MDHEN and CDR2 SYDVKM. With 4 bases removed from V and 6 bases from J, the gap between germline ends came to 22 bases. The CDR3 is CASSSWPDGRGGQPQHF. CDR3 nucleotides: TGTGCCAGCAGTTCATGGCCCGACGGACGGGGGGGTCAGCCCCAGCATTTT.

There are a few counts of this clone. The CDR3 nucleotides are TGTGCCAGCAGCTTCATTGGACAGGGCGCCTCACCCCTCCACTTT. Protein sequence: CASSFIGQGASPLHF. The rearrangement links TRBV7-9 to TRBJ1-6; 8 bases are a match to TRBD1. Germline trimming cut 3 bases from V and 10 bases from J; bases unmatched to any gene: 8. CDR1 and CDR2 from the germline V gene are SEHNR and FQNEAQ (reference sequence). The length of the CDR3 is 15 residues.

This clone showed up many times. The DNA of the CDR3 is TGTGCCAGCAGCTTGGCAGGGGGCGCCTATAATTCACCCCTCCACTTT. Its translation: CASSLAGGAYNSPLHF. The J gene is TRBJ1-6, the V gene TRBV5-4; TRBD1 agrees at 8 bases. The V gene end was trimmed by 0 bases and the J gene end by 2 bases; junction bases not matched to a gene: 1. This CDR3 comprises 16 residues. Germline V gene lookup returns CDR1 SGHNT and CDR2 YYREEE (reference sequence).

This chain links TRBV19 with TRBJ1-1; possible D gene TRBD1, 5 bases. Germline lookup yields CDR1 LNHDA and CDR2 SQIVND (reference sequence). The CDR3 has 14 residues. The V end was cut by 5 bases, the J end by 4 bases, with 14 bases between. DNA for the CDR3: TGTGCCAGTAGTCCTAGAGACAGCGTCACTGAAGCTTTCTTT. Protein sequence: CASSPRDSVTEAFF.

CDR3 in amino acids: CSVVSAGTGTLYGYTF. Here the CDR3 DNA reads TGCAGCGTTGTTTCCGCCGGGACAGGGACCCTCTATGGCTACACCTTC. J is TRBJ1-2 and V is TRBV29-1, with TRBD1 matching 9 bases. Trimming removed 4 bases from V and 4 bases from J; junction bases left unmatched: 13. The length of the CDR3 is 16 residues. Germline CDR1 and CDR2: SQVTM and ANQGSEA.